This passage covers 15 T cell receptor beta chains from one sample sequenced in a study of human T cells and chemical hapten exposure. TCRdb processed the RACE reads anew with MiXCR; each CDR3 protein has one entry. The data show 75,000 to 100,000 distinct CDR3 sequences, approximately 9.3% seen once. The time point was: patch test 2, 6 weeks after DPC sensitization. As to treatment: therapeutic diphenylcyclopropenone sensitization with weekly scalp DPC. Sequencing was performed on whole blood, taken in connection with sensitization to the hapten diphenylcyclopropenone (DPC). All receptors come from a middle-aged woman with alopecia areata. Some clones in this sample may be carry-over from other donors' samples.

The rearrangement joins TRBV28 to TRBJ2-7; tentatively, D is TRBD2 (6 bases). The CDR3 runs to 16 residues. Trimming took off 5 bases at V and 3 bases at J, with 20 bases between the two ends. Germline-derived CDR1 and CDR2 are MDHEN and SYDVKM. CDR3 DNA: TGTGCCAGCAGTCCTGGGGGGACGGACCCTTTCTACGAGCAGTACTTC. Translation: CASSPGGTDPFYEQYF.

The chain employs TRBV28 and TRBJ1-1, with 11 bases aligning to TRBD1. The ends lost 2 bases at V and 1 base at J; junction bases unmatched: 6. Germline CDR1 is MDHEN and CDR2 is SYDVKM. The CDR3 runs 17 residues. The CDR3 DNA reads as TGTGCCAGCAGTTTACGGACAGGGGGCGTTTGGAACACTGAAGCTTTCTTT. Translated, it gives CASSLRTGGVWNTEAFF.

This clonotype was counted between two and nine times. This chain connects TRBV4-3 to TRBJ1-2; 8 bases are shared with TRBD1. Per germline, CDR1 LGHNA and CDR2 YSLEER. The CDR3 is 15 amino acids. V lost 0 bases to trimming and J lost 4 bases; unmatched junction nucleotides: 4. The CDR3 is CASSQDSGGFYGYTF. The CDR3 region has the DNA TGCGCCAGCAGCCAAGACTCAGGGGGCTTCTATGGCTACACCTTC.

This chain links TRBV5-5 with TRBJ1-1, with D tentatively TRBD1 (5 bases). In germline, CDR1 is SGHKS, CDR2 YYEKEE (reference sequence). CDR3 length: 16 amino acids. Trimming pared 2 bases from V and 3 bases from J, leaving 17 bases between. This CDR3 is CASSFESRAIYTEAFF. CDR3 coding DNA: TGTGCCAGCAGCTTTGAGAGCAGGGCGATATACACTGAAGCTTTCTTT. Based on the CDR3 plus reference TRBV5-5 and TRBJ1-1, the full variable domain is DAGVTQSPTHLIKTRGQQVTLRCSPISGHKSVSWYQQVLGQGPQFIFQYYEKEERGRGNFPDRFSARQFPNYSSELNVNALLLGDSALYLCASSFESRAIYTEAFFGQGTRLTVV.

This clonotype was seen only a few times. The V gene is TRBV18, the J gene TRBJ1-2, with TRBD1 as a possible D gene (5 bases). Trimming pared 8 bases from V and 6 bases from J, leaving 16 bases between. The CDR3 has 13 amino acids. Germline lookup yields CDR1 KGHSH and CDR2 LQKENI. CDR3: CASPGGGADGYTF. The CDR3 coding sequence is TGTGCCAGCCCTGGGGGAGGAGCGGATGGCTACACCTTC.

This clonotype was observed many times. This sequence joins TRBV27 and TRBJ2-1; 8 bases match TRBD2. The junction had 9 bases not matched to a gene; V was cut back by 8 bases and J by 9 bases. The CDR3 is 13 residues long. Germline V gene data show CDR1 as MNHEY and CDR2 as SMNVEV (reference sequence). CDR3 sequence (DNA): TGTGCCAGCGGTAGCGGGACTTCAGCTGAGCAGTTCTTC. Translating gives CASGSGTSAEQFF.

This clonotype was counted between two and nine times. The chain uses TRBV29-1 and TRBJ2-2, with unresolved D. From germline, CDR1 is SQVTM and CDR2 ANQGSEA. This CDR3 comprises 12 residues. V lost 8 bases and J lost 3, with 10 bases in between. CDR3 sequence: CSINKDTGELFF. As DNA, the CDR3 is TGCAGCATCAATAAGGACACCGGGGAGCTGTTTTTT.

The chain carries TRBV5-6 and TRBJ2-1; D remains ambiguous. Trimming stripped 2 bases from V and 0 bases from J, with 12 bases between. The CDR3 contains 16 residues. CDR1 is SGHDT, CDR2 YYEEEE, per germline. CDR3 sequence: CASSLQAPSSYNEQFF. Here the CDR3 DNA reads TGTGCCAGCAGCTTACAAGCCCCGAGCTCCTACAATGAGCAGTTCTTC.

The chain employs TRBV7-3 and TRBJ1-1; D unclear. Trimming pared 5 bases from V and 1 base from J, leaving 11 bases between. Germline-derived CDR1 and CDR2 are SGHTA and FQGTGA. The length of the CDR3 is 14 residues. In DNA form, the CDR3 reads TGTGCCAGCAGCCCAGGACGGGAGAACACTGAAGCTTTCTTT. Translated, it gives CASSPGRENTEAFF. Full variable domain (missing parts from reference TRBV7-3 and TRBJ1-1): GAGVSQTPSNKVTEKGKYVELRCDPISGHTALYWYRQSLGQGPEFLIYFQGTGAADDSGLPNDRFFAVRPEGSVSTLKIQRTERGDSAVYLCASSPGRENTEAFFGQGTRLTVV.

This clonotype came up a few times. The chain's CDR3 is CASSLEATPYEQYF. The CDR3 DNA is TGTGCCAGCAGCTTAGAGGCAACACCTTACGAGCAGTACTTC. J is TRBJ2-7 and V is TRBV11-2; no definite D call. V dropped 0 bases and J dropped 4 bases, with 10 bases sitting between them. The germline V gene has CDR1 SGHAT and CDR2 FQNNGV. The CDR3 totals 14 residues.

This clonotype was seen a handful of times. CDR3 nucleotides: TGTGCCAGCAGTATAAGGCCCGATTGGGCGTACGAGCAGTACTTC. Translating it yields CASSIRPDWAYEQYF. The V call is TRBV27, the J call TRBJ2-7; no clear D. CDR3 length: 15 amino acids. Germline values: CDR1 MNHEY, CDR2 SMNVEV (reference sequence). The V and J ends lost 5 bases and 4 bases respectively, with 18 bases between them.

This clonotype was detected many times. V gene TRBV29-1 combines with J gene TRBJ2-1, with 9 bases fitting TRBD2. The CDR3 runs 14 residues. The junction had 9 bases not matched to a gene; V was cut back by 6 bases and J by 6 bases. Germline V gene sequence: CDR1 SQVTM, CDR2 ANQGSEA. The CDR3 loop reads CSVVTGTSSNEQFF. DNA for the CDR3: TGCAGCGTCGTCACCGGGACTAGCAGCAATGAGCAGTTCTTC.

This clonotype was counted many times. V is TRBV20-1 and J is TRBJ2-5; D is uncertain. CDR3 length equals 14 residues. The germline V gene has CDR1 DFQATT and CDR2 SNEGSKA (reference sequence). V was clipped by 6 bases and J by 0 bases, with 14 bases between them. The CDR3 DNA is TGCAGTGCCCCCTCACCCGCAAACCAAGAGACCCAGTACTTC. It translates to CSAPSPANQETQYF.

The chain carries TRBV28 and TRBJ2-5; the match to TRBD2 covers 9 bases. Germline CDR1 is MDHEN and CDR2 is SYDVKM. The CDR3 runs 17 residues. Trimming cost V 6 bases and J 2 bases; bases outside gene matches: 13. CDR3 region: CASSPARAGGGQETQYF. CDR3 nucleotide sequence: TGTGCCAGCAGCCCAGCGAGAGCGGGAGGTGGGCAAGAGACCCAGTACTTC.

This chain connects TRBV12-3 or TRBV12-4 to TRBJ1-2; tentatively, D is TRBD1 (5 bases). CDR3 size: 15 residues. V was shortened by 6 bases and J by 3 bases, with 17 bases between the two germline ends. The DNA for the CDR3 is TGTGCCAGCAGCCACATTGGGACTGCGGACTATGGCTACACCTTC. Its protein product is CASSHIGTADYGYTF.